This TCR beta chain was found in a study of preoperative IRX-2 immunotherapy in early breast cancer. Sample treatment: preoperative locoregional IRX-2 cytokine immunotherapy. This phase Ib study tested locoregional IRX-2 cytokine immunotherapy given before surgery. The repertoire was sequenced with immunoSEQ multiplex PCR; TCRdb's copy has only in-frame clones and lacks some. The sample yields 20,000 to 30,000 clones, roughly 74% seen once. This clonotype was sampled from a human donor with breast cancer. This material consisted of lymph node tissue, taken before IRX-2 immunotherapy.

CDR3 amino acids: CSVETHAENTEAFF. The CDR3 bases are TGCAGCGTTGAAACCCACGCTGAGAACACTGAAGCTTTCTTT. V usage is TRBV29-1 and J usage is TRBJ1-1; D is uncertain. Trimming shortened V by 2 bases and J by 1 base, and 11 bases separated the two germline ends. Germline V gene lookup returns CDR1 SQVTM and CDR2 ANQGSEA. The CDR3 totals 14 residues.